Below, 8 T cell receptor beta chains from the same sample are listed, as sequenced in a study of T-cell reconstitution after alpha-beta-depleted transplantation in children. TCRbeta library preparation incorporated unique molecular identifiers. A single record per CDR3 protein comes from TCRdb applying MiXCR to the PCR reads. The table has under 250,000 distinct CDR3 sequences, around 7% seen once. The sequencing here drew on PBMCs, taken before TCRalphabeta/CD19-depleted stem cell transplant. Receptors were obtained from a boy aged 2 to 10 with acute lymphoblastic leukemia, due to receive a stem cell transplant.

This clonotype was counted ten times or more. This chain uses TRBV24-1 with TRBJ1-1; D may be TRBD1 (5 bases). The CDR3 runs 13 residues. Trimming shortened V by 6 bases and J by 5 bases, and 12 bases separated the two germline ends. From germline, CDR1 is KGHDR and CDR2 SFDVKD. CDR3 sequence: CATSLPGGTEAFF. The CDR3 DNA follows: TGTGCCACCAGTCTCCCGGGGGGGACTGAAGCTTTCTTT.

As for this clonotype: At one end the junction does not follow the germline gene, possibly because of a read error. The rearrangement links TRBV28 to TRBJ2-1; TRBD2 agrees at 13 bases. The CDR3 runs to 17 residues. From germline, CDR1 is MDHEN and CDR2 SYDVKM. The CDR3 region is CASSKNRGTSGTNEHFF. The CDR3 region has the DNA TGTGCCAGCAGTAAAAACAGGGGGACTAGCGGGACCAATGAGCATTTCTTC.

The gene calls are TRBV19 and TRBJ2-3; D ambiguous. The germline V gene has CDR1 LNHDA and CDR2 SQIVND (reference sequence). Trimming stripped 6 bases from V and 3 bases from J, with 4 bases between. The CDR3 spans 11 residues. Here the CDR3 reads CASRETDTQYF. The CDR3 DNA follows: TGTGCCAGTAGGGAAACAGATACGCAGTATTTT.

The V call is TRBV5-6, the J call TRBJ2-3; 10 bases fit TRBD2. Germline CDR1 is SGHDT and CDR2 is YYEEEE. The CDR3 is 17 residues long. V was pared by 1 base and J by 4 bases, with 9 bases of the junction left unmatched. The CDR3 spells CASSLYSAGGPSDTQYF. In DNA, the CDR3 is TGTGCCAGCAGCTTGTATTCAGCGGGGGGGCCATCAGATACGCAGTATTTT.

Ten or more counts support this clonotype. The rearrangement uses TRBV20-1 and TRBJ2-7; possible D gene TRBD1, 5 bases. CDR1 and CDR2 (germline): DFQATT, SNEGSKA (reference sequence). Trimming pared 5 bases from V and 6 bases from J, leaving 20 bases between. This CDR3 has 14 amino acids. CDR3 protein: CSAGKVGAQGEQYF. The DNA for the CDR3 is TGCAGTGCTGGGAAGGTAGGGGCGCAAGGCGAGCAGTACTTC.

This clonotype showed up just a few times. The rearrangement uses TRBV5-1 and TRBJ2-2, with D unresolved. Trimming removed 3 bases from V and 0 bases from J, with 12 bases in between. Germline values: CDR1 SGHRS, CDR2 YFSETQ. This CDR3 has 16 amino acids. CDR3 loop: CASSSDRTSNTGELFF. CDR3 bases: TGCGCCAGCAGCTCGGACCGAACCTCGAACACCGGGGAGCTGTTTTTT.

This clonotype was seen ten or more times. The chain couples TRBV21-1 to TRBJ1-1; TRBD1, the D gene given by the table, was not confirmed from the DNA. TRBV21-1 is a documented pseudogene. The CDR3 is 13 amino acids. DNA for the CDR3: TGTGCCAGGAGAATAGGGACAGCCCTTCGAGCTTTCTTT. It is translated as CARRIGTALRAFF.

This clonotype came up many times. The chain employs TRBV3-1 and TRBJ2-7; D gene unclear. The CDR3 covers 14 residues. The V and J ends lost 2 bases and 5 bases respectively, with 13 bases between them. Germline-derived CDR1 and CDR2 are LGHDT and YNNKEL (reference sequence). For the CDR3, the DNA is TGTGCCAGCAGCCAACTGGGCAGGTCCGACGAGCAGTACTTC. Translation gives CASSQLGRSDEQYF.